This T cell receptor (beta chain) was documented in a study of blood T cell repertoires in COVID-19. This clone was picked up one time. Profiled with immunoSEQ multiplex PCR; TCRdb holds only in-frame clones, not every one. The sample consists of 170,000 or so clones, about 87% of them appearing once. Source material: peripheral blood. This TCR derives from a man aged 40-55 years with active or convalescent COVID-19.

CDR3 sequence: CASSSDREGYTF. CDR3 bases: TGCGCCAGCAGCTCGGACAGGGAAGGCTACACCTTC. The V call is TRBV5-1, the J call TRBJ1-2, with TRBD1 matching 8 bases. The germline CDR1 and CDR2 sequences are SGHRS and YFSETQ. The CDR3 consists of 12 residues. V shed 3 bases and J 8 bases; nucleotides not matched to a gene: 3. The full variable domain, in which reference TRBV5-1 and TRBJ1-2 provide the parts outside the CDR3, is KAGVTQTPRYLIKTRGQQVTLSCSPISGHRSVSWYQQTPGQGLQFLFEYFSETQRNKGNFPGRFSGRQFSNSRSEMNVSTLELGDSALYLCASSSDREGYTFGSGTRLTVV.